This passage covers 28 T cell receptor beta chains from one sample sequenced in a study of T cell responses to AZD1222 COVID-19 vaccine. Some clones are missing from TCRdb's copy, which holds only in-frame ones; the method was immunoSEQ multiplex PCR. The sample gives some 150,000 clones, roughly 90% of which show up once; approximately 3% is in the top ten. The material was peripheral blood, obtained on day 0 of AZD1222 vaccination. The receptors shown here come from an adult in good health.

This chain uses TRBV29-1 with TRBJ2-7; possibly TRBD1 for D (7 bases). The CDR3 runs to 12 residues. V was clipped by 4 bases and J by 5 bases, with 12 bases between them. Germline CDR1 SQVTM, CDR2 ANQGSEA. The CDR3 loop is CSVGRGVDEQYF. Written as DNA, the CDR3 is TGCAGCGTTGGCAGGGGGGTAGACGAGCAGTACTTC.

V gene TRBV20-1 combines with J gene TRBJ1-1; unclear D gene. Trimming removed 8 bases at V and 2 bases at J, with 9 bases between. Germline V gene data show CDR1 as DFQATT and CDR2 as SNEGSKA (reference sequence). The CDR3 totals 11 residues. CDR3 DNA sequence: TGCAGTACGGGCCTAAACACTGAAGCTTTCTTT. Its translation: CSTGLNTEAFF.

This rearrangement joins TRBV6-2 or TRBV6-3 to TRBJ2-7; either TRBD1 or TRBD2 may supply D (5 bases each). Trimming removed 4 bases at V and 3 bases at J, with 16 bases between. CDR1 MNHEY and CDR2 SVGEGT come from the germline V gene. The CDR3 runs 15 residues. CDR3 residues: CASSFPKGTGYEQYF. In DNA, the CDR3 is TGTGCCAGCAGTTTCCCTAAAGGGACCGGCTACGAGCAGTACTTC.

This chain connects TRBV28 to TRBJ2-5; 9 bases map to TRBD1. The CDR3 has 14 amino acids. Germline CDR1 and CDR2: MDHEN and SYDVKM. The J segment lost 4 bases and the V segment lost 4 bases, leaving 4 bases of the junction unmatched. The CDR3 spells CASSSYRGLETQYF. The CDR3 bases are TGTGCCAGCAGTTCCTACAGGGGGCTAGAGACCCAGTACTTC.

This clone has only one observation. The chain is built from TRBV6-4 and TRBJ1-6, with TRBD1 identical over 8 bases. Germline loops: CDR1 MRHNA, CDR2 SNTAGT. The CDR3 length is 15 residues. V dropped 3 bases and J dropped 7; count of bases not matched to a gene: 5. The CDR3 nucleotides are TGTGCCAGCAGTGAAGGACAGGGCCTGAATTCACCCCTCCACTTT. Translation gives CASSEGQGLNSPLHF.

V is TRBV27 and J is TRBJ2-7, with TRBD1 matching 11 bases. With V trimmed by 5 bases and J by 4 bases, 13 bases remained unmatched. Germline V gene lookup returns CDR1 MNHEY and CDR2 SMNVEV (reference sequence). The length of the CDR3 is 17 residues. DNA for the CDR3: TGTGCCAGCAGTCTAAGGACAGGGGGCTCCGTTGGATACGAGCAGTACTTC. This translates into CASSLRTGGSVGYEQYF.

CDR3 DNA: TGTGCCAGCAGCCCCCAACCGGAGACCCAGTACTTC. This encodes CASSPQPETQYF. The gene calls are TRBV13 and TRBJ2-5, with no clear D. Trimming removed 5 bases at V and 5 bases at J, with 9 bases between. Germline CDR1 and CDR2: PRHDT and FYEKMQ (reference sequence). The CDR3 contains 12 residues.

This clone appeared once. The chain joins TRBV11-3 to TRBJ2-1, with TRBD2 as a possible D gene (5 bases). Trimming removed 0 bases at V and 5 bases at J, with 14 bases between. The CDR3 totals 16 residues. The germline gives CDR1 SGHNT, CDR2 YENEEA. The CDR3: CASSLDGGFGDNEQFF. In DNA, the CDR3 is TGTGCCAGCAGCTTAGACGGCGGGTTCGGCGACAATGAGCAGTTCTTC.

V and J are TRBV4-3 and TRBJ1-2; D ambiguous. V was clipped by 0 bases and J by 4 bases, with 6 bases between them. The CDR3 has 13 residues. CDR1 LGHNA and CDR2 YSLEER come from the germline V gene. CDR3 sequence reads: CASSQDRSYGYTF. As DNA, the CDR3 is TGCGCCAGCAGCCAAGATCGCAGCTATGGCTACACCTTC.

The chain uses TRBV6-5 and TRBJ1-2, with a weak D call TRBD1 (6 bases). V lost 5 bases, J lost 2 bases, and 15 bases lay in between. The CDR3 has 15 residues. Germline assignment: CDR1 MNHEY and CDR2 SVGAGI. The CDR3 loop reads CASSRDTIQNYGYTF. The CDR3, as DNA: TGTGCCAGCAGTAGGGACACCATCCAAAACTATGGCTACACCTTC.

This rearrangement joins TRBV21-1 to TRBJ2-5; the listed D gene, TRBD2, was not tested against the DNA. TRBV21-1 is a pseudogene locus. The CDR3 runs to 14 residues. CDR3 amino acids: CASSNGGEEETQYF. The DNA of the CDR3 is TGTGCCAGCAGCAATGGGGGGGAGGAGGAGACCCAGTACTTC.

The J gene is TRBJ1-3, the V gene TRBV10-1; TRBD1 might be the D (6 bases). This CDR3 is built from 16 residues. V gave up 6 bases and J gave up 3 bases, with 18 bases separating them. Germline-derived CDR1 and CDR2 are WNHNN and SYGVQD (reference sequence). The CDR3 DNA reads TGCGCCAGCAGACCTAGTGGGGGGCGGATTGGAAACACCATATATTTT. Protein sequence: CASRPSGGRIGNTIYF.

This clone was seen once. The DNA of the CDR3 is TGTGCCAGCAGCTGGCGACTAGCGGGGGCAATAGTGCAGTTCTTC. It translates to CASSWRLAGAIVQFF. The chain links TRBV7-9 to TRBJ2-1; 12 bases agree with TRBD2. There are 15 residues in the CDR3. CDR1 and CDR2 (germline): SEHNR, FQNEAQ (reference sequence). V lost 4 bases and J lost 12; bases outside the gene matches: 10.

This chain connects TRBV7-3 to TRBJ2-2; TRBD2 agrees at 10 bases. Germline V gene sequence: CDR1 SGHTA, CDR2 FQGTGA. Unmatched junction bases numbered 6, after V lost 4 bases and J lost 4 bases. The CDR3 is 16 residues long. This CDR3 reads CASSSRTSGVTGELFF. CDR3 in DNA: TGTGCCAGCAGCTCGAGGACTAGCGGTGTCACCGGGGAGCTGTTTTTT.

The rearrangement uses TRBV6-5 and TRBJ2-3; TRBD2 is a possible D gene (5 bases). This CDR3 spans 15 amino acids. Looked up from germline, CDR1 is MNHEY and CDR2 is SVGAGI. The V and J ends lost 2 bases and 5 bases respectively, with 14 bases between them. DNA of the CDR3: TGTGCCAGCAGTTACGGAGCGGAAGGCAGAGATACGCAGTATTTT. Translation gives CASSYGAEGRDTQYF.

This clone was seen only a few times. The chain recombines TRBV25-1 with TRBJ2-7; unclear D gene. Germline V gene lookup returns CDR1 MGHDK and CDR2 SYGVNS. The CDR3 consists of 11 residues. Trimming stripped 4 bases from V and 3 bases from J, with 4 bases between. CDR3 residues: CASSGHYEQYF. The CDR3, as DNA: TGTGCCAGCAGTGGACACTACGAGCAGTACTTC.

This CDR3 reads CAWNQGPPGAIYF. The CDR3 coding sequence is TGTGCCTGGAACCAGGGACCCCCAGGTGCCATATATTTT. The chain couples TRBV30 to TRBJ1-3; D perhaps matches TRBD1 (5 bases). V was pared by 4 bases and J by 11 bases, with 18 bases between. The CDR3 consists of 13 residues. CDR1 and CDR2 from the germline V gene are GTSNPN and SVGIG (reference sequence).

J is TRBJ2-7 and V is TRBV10-3, with 7 nucleotides matching TRBD1. The CDR3 loop spans 13 amino acids. Losses at the gene ends were 10 bases for V and 1 base for J; bases not matched to a gene: 7. Per germline, CDR1 ENHRY and CDR2 SYGVKD. CDR3 in amino acids: CATQWDSSYEQYF. CDR3 in DNA: TGTGCCACGCAATGGGACAGTTCCTACGAGCAGTACTTC.

The chain recombines TRBV4-3 with TRBJ2-3, with TRBD1 identical over 7 bases. This CDR3 comprises 19 residues. The germline gives CDR1 LGHNA, CDR2 YSLEER. V shed 0 bases and J 2 bases; nucleotides not matched to a gene: 14. CDR3 DNA: TGCGCCAGCAGCCAAGAATTTTGGTGGAACAGGGGCTTCACAGATACGCAGTATTTT. This codes for CASSQEFWWNRGFTDTQYF.

This chain connects TRBV30 to TRBJ1-1, with D hard to call. V was clipped by 7 bases and J by 4 bases, with 13 bases between them. The CDR3 contains 12 residues. CDR1 is GTSNPN, CDR2 SVGIG, per germline (reference sequence). The CDR3 DNA reads as TGTGCCTACCAAAAAAGTAGCACTGAAGCTTTCTTT. This encodes CAYQKSSTEAFF.

V gene TRBV6-1 combines with J gene TRBJ2-2; TRBD2 is a possible D gene (5 bases). CDR3 length: 16 amino acids. Trimming removed 2 bases from V and 1 base from J, with 11 bases in between. The germline V gene has CDR1 MNHNS and CDR2 SASEGT. CDR3 DNA sequence: TGTGCCAGCAGTGAAATGGCCGGACTGAACACCGGGGAGCTGTTTTTT. Amino acids: CASSEMAGLNTGELFF.

The rearrangement joins TRBV6-5 to TRBJ1-5; 7 positions agree with TRBD1. The CDR3 spans 15 residues. From germline, CDR1 is MNHEY and CDR2 SVGAGI. The V and J ends lost 6 bases and 2 bases, in that order; junction bases with no gene match: 7. The CDR3 region is CASSRDRAGNQPQHF. The CDR3 DNA reads TGTGCCAGCAGCCGAGACAGGGCCGGCAATCAGCCCCAGCATTTT.

The rearrangement joins TRBV7-2 to TRBJ2-2; D is unclear. CDR1 SGHTA and CDR2 FQGNSA come from the germline V gene. The germline V and J ends were trimmed by 2 bases and 6 bases, with 10 bases remaining between them. The CDR3 spans 14 residues. CDR3 nucleotide sequence: TGTGCCAGCAGCTTAATCAGTTTTCCCGGGGAGCTGTTTTTT. Its translation is CASSLISFPGELFF.

This clone was detected once. The chain couples TRBV30 to TRBJ1-3; D is unclear. Trimming took off 0 bases at V and 8 bases at J, with 11 bases between the two ends. The CDR3 has 13 amino acids. CDR1 is GTSNPN and CDR2 is SVGIG in the germline V gene (reference sequence). The CDR3 region is CAWSVQGWDTIYF. The CDR3 coding sequence is TGTGCCTGGAGTGTACAAGGGTGGGACACCATATATTTT.

The chain carries TRBV19 and TRBJ2-3; no clear D gene. Germline V CDR1 and CDR2: LNHDA, SQIVND (reference sequence). Trimming cost V 3 bases and J 4 bases, with 8 bases left between them. The CDR3 spans 13 residues. The CDR3 DNA is TGTGCCAGTAGTATGCAGGACCCAGATACGCAGTATTTT. Amino acids: CASSMQDPDTQYF. The full variable domain, with the rest looked up from reference TRBV19 and TRBJ2-3, is DGGITQSPKYLFRKEGQNVTLSCEQNLNHDAMYWYRQDPGQGLRLIYYSQIVNDFQKGDIAEGYSVSREKKESFPLTVTSAQKNPTAFYLCASSMQDPDTQYFGPGTRLTVL.

The V and J genes are TRBV12-3 or TRBV12-4 and TRBJ1-5; no clear D gene. Trimming left V 3 bases short and J 6 bases short, with 9 bases between. This CDR3 comprises 13 residues. For the CDR3, the DNA is TGTGCCAGCAGTTTGGCTTTTCTTCAGCCCCAGCATTTT. It codes for CASSLAFLQPQHF.

This chain links TRBV7-9 with TRBJ2-1, with TRBD1 matching 7 bases. The CDR3 is 16 amino acids. After removal of 5 bases from V and 5 bases from J, the junction contained 12 bases not matched to a gene. Germline V gives CDR1 SEHNR, CDR2 FQNEAQ (reference sequence). The chain's CDR3 is CASSRRTGRLDNEQFF. For the CDR3, the DNA is TGTGCCAGCAGCCGACGGACAGGCCGCTTAGACAATGAGCAGTTCTTC.

The V call is TRBV4-2, the J call TRBJ2-7, with D possibly called TRBD1 or TRBD2 (6 bases each). Germline CDR1 LGHNA, CDR2 YNFKEQ. V was pared by 1 base and J by 3 bases, with 10 bases between. This CDR3 is built from 14 residues. In DNA form, the CDR3 reads TGTGCCAGCAGCCAAGGCAGGGGAGGCTACGAGCAGTACTTC. Translating gives CASSQGRGGYEQYF.